This T cell receptor beta chain originates from a study of shared clonotypes between healthy human individuals. Study background: For every donor, three CD4 naive, three CD4 memory, two CD8 naive and one CD8 memory plates were used.

J lost 0 bases, V lost 4 bases, and 4 bases had no gene match. This CDR3 comprises 15 residues. CDR1 is SGHRS, CDR2 YFSETQ, per germline. Each of the donors was a healthy adult who was HIV-negative and had not had a recent acute infection or vaccination. Everyone who donated was a Caucasian adult who lived in Nashville, Tennessee. Investigators divided CD4+ cells into CD45RA+ naive and CD45RA-negative memory subsets. Profiled with immunoSEQ multiplex PCR; TCRdb holds only in-frame clones, not every one. The repertoire holds about 2,500,000 clones, with more than 90% as singletons. Sequencing input: naive CD4+ T cells sorted from blood. Subset specified: CD45RA+ positively selected. V and J are TRBV5-1 and TRBJ2-7; 10 bases match TRBD1. The TCR was taken from a man younger than 35 in good health. The CDR3 is CASSTRTGGSYEQYF. For the CDR3, the DNA is TGCGCCAGCAGCACACGGACAGGGGGCTCCTACGAGCAGTACTTC.